This T cell receptor beta chain appears in the sequencing data of a study of T cells after posttransplantation cyclophosphamide. Overall study findings and caveats: Later blood repertoires were often dominated by clones from the donor CD8+ memory compartment. Recipient CMV seropositivity and CMV reactivation strongly tracked TRB clonality.

This CDR3 is built from 14 residues. Trimming shortened V by 5 bases and J by 2 bases, and 11 bases separated the two germline ends. Germline V gene sequence: CDR1 SGHTA, CDR2 FQGTGA. The assay was immunoSEQ multiplex PCR, and TCRdb's table has in-frame clones only and misses some. Of about 5,500 clones listed, 98% are singletons. A remark on this clone: No antigen is known for it.

The chain carries TRBV7-3 and TRBJ2-3; possible D gene TRBD2, 6 bases. Specimen: memory CD4+ T cells sorted from PBMCs. The receptor comes from a man in his forties in good health, CMV-negative, and a related stem cell transplant donor. The chain's CDR3 is CASSPERATDTQYF. For the CDR3, the DNA is TGTGCCAGCAGCCCCGAGCGGGCCACAGATACGCAGTATTTT.